This TCR beta chain originates from a study of blood T cell repertoires in COVID-19. Study information: PBMCs, B-cell-depleted T cells, or T cells provided the cDNA or gDNA that made up the material.

Participants' reported clinical history set cohort assignment. This CDR3 contains 14 residues. Trimming pared 0 bases from V and 7 bases from J, leaving 11 bases between. Germline CDR1 SGHDT, CDR2 YYEEEE. TCRdb's copy holds only in-frame clones and misses some; the assay was immunoSEQ multiplex PCR. The sample records 150,000 to 200,000 clones, 88% being singletons. This clonotype originated in a woman aged 18-29 years who had recovered from COVID-19. Sequencing input: PBMCs or T cells enriched from blood (not recorded which). The chain carries TRBV5-6 and TRBJ2-1; D perhaps matches TRBD2 (6 bases). CDR3 protein: CASSLGPRGNEQFF. CDR3 DNA: TGTGCCAGCAGCTTGGGACCCCGGGGGAATGAGCAGTTCTTC.